This T cell receptor (beta chain) was documented in a study of human T cells and chemical hapten exposure. Study-level information: Patients having alopecia areata, totalis or universalis were mostly female.

In the authors' methods: 90,000 to 100,000 TCRs per sample was the median, with a range of about 20,000 to 690,600. TCRdb called the RACE reads again in MiXCR, with one record for every CDR3 protein. These V and J calls rely on TCRdb rather than the paper's analysis. This table has about 260,000 distinct CDR3 sequences, about 8.6% appearing once. Time point of the sample: pre-sensitization, week 0. Treatment here: therapeutic diphenylcyclopropenone sensitization with weekly scalp DPC. Germline CDR1 reads SSHAT; CDR2 reads FNYEAQ (reference sequence). The CDR3 covers 14 residues. This clonotype was picked up a small number of times. Relative to the germline gene, one junction end is altered; a read error may explain this.

The chain combines TRBV7-7 with TRBJ2-1; possibly TRBD1 for D (6 bases). The sequence was collected from a middle-aged woman with alopecia areata. Some clones in this sample may be carry-over from other donors' samples. The source material was whole blood, sampled in connection with sensitization to the hapten diphenylcyclopropenone (DPC). This chain's CDR3 is CASSLNVGANEQFF. The CDR3 DNA reads TGTGCTAGCAGCTTAAATGTGGGGGCCAATGAGCAGTTCTTC.